In this sample, the clone carrying this TCR beta chain turned up a few times. These data are taken from a study of cytomegalovirus exposure and HLA in healthy donors. Germline loops: CDR1 SGHDT, CDR2 YYEEEE. This CDR3 contains 15 residues. V was shortened by 2 bases and J by 3 bases, with 13 bases between the two germline ends. Both 60 Vbeta primers and 13 Jbeta primers went into the PCR. This table comes from immunoSEQ multiplex PCR, and its TCRdb copy is limited to in-frame clones, with some not included. Seen here are around 160,000 clones, around 63% observed once, and the top ten hold just under 4.5%.

Input material: PBMCs. The TCR sequence derives from a woman between 18 and 29 years old in good health and CMV-seropositive. V gene TRBV5-6 combines with J gene TRBJ2-3, with a weak D call TRBD2 (6 bases). The CDR3: CASSFAGRGTDTQYF. CDR3 nucleotide sequence: TGTGCCAGCAGCTTCGCCGGGAGAGGAACAGATACGCAGTATTTT.